This T cell receptor beta chain was obtained from a study of CD8 T cells in ankylosing spondylitis (TCRdb year 2017). As for the study more broadly: To find TCR variants linked to disease, the study profiled T cell receptor beta repertoires in ankylosing spondylitis patients and healthy donors. The full study cohort comprised about 25 ankylosing spondylitis patients and about 110 healthy donors. Peripheral blood was sampled, and synovial fluid was additionally collected from ankylosing spondylitis patients. Study-wide conclusions, independent of this receptor: The disease-linked clones were reported to be significantly enriched in matched synovial fluid samples from ankylosing spondylitis patients. Some motif variants were previously reported in synovial fluid and blood of reactive arthritis patients, suggesting common disease-initiation mechanisms. Blood from ankylosing spondylitis patients appeared to be characterized by a TCR beta motif made up of eight highly homologous amino acid variants. The disease-linked clones showed a CD8+ phenotype and occurred at relatively low frequencies in peripheral blood.

A word on this clonotype: Its recognized antigen is unknown. No much larger clonotype is one base removed from it; base qualities were not supplied.

The data were produced on an Illumina HiSeq 2500. Quantitative 5'-RACE with molecular barcodes was used to prepare TCR beta libraries. On the study's bioinformatics: Disease-linked TCR variants were identified with a new computational method built on a probabilistic model of VDJ rearrangement. TCRdb trimmed the raw reads at Q25, called clones with MiXCR and kept productive beta chains. One record per CDR3 amino acid sequence lists the most common genes and DNA. The V and J calls were not made by the authors but by TCRdb's processing. This sample is represented by 300,000 to 350,000 distinct CDR3 sequences; around 10% of them were singletons. Of the sample, 9.1% is held by the ten largest clones. The CDR3 holds 15 amino acids from the cysteine to the phenylalanine. CDR3 DNA is the only sequence kept; it has 45 bases, read in frame from the first base. CDR1 SGHAT and CDR2 FQNNGV are derived from the germline V gene. From V the trimming removes 5 bases and from J it removes 6 bases, while the gene matches leave 5 bases of the junction unaccounted for.

Sequencing input: blood, either unsorted or a sorted T cell fraction (not recorded which). The TCR was taken from a female donor with ankylosing spondylitis or in good health (not recorded which). Recombination linked TRBV11-2 to TRBJ2-4; 12 central bases correspond to TRBD2. The CDR3 region reads CASSPRTSGINIQYF. The nucleotide sequence is TGTGCCAGCAGCCCTCGGACTAGCGGGATAAACATTCAGTACTTC.